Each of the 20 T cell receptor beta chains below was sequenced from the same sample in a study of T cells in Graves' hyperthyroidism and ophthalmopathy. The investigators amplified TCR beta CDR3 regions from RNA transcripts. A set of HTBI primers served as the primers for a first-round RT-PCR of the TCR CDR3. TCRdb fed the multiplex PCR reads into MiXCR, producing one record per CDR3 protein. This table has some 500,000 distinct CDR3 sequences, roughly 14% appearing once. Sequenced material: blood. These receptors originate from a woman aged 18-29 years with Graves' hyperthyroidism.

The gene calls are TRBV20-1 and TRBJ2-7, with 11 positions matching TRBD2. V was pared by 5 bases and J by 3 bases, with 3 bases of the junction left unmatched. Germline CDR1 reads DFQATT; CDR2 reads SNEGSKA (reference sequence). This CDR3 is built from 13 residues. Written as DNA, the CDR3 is TGCAGTGCTTTCACTAGCGGGAGCTACGAGCAGTACGTC. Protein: CSAFTSGSYEQYV.

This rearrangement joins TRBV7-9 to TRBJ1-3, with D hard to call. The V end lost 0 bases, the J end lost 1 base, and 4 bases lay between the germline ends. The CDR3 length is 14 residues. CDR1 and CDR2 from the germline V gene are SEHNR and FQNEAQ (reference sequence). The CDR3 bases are TGTGCCAGCAGCTTAGCCGAATCTGGAAACACCATATATTTT. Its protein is CASSLAESGNTIYF. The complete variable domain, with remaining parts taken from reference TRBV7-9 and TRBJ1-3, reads DTGVSQNPRHKITKRGQNVTFRCDPISEHNRLYWYRQTLGQGPEFLTYFQNEAQLEKSRLLSDRFSAERPKGSFSTLEIQRTEQGDSAMYLCASSLAESGNTIYFGEGSWLTVV.

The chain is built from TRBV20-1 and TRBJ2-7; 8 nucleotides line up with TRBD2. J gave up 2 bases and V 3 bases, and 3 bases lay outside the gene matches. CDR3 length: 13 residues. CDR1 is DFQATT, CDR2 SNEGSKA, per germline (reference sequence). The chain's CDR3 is CSASSGSPYEQYF. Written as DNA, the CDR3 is TGCAGTGCTAGCAGCGGGAGCCCCTACGAGCAGTACTTC.

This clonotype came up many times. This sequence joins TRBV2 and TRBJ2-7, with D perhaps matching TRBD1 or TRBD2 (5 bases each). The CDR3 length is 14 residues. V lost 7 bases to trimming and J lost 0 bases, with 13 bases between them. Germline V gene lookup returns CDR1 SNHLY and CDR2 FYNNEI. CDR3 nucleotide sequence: TGTGCCAGCAAGGCCGGGACGCTCTCCTACGAGCAGTACTTC. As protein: CASKAGTLSYEQYF. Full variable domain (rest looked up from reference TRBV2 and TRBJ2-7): EPEVTQTPSHQVTQMGQEVILRCVPISNHLYFYWYRQILGQKVEFLVSFYNNEISEKSEIFDDQFSVERPDGSNFTLKIRSTKLEDSAMYFCASKAGTLSYEQYFGPGTRLTVT.

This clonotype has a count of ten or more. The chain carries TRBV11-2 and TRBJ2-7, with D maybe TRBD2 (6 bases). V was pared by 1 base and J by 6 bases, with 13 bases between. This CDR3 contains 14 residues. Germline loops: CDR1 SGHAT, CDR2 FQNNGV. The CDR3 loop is CASSLGRGTLEQYF. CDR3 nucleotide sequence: TGTGCCAGCAGCTTAGGGCGCGGGACTCTCGAGCAGTACTTC.

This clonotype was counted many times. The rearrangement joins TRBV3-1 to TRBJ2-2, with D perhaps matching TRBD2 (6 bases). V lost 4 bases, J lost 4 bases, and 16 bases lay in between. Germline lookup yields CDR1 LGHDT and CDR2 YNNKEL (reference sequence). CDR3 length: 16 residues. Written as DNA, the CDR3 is TGTGCCAGCAGCCTAGGGCCGGGACTCCTCACCGGGGAGCTGTTTTTT. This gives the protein CASSLGPGLLTGELFF.

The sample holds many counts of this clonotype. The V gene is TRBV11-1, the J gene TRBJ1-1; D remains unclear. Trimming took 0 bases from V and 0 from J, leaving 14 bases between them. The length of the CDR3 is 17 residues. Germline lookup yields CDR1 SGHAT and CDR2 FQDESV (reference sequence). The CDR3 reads CASSLALSFLMNTEAFF. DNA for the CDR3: TGTGCCAGCAGCTTAGCGCTAAGTTTCCTCATGAACACTGAAGCTTTCTTT.

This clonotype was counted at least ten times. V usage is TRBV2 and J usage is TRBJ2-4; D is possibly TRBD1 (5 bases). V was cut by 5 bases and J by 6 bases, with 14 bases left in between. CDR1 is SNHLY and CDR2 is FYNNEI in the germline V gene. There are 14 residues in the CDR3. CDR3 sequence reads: CASSLSRDGNIQYF. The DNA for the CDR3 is TGTGCCAGCAGTCTCTCCAGGGATGGAAACATTCAGTACTTC.

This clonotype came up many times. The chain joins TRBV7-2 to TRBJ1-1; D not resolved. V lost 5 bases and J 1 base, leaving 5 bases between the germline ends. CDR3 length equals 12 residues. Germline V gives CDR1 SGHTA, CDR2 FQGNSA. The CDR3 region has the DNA TGTGCCAGCAGCAAGGGGAACACTGAAGCTTTCTTT. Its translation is CASSKGNTEAFF. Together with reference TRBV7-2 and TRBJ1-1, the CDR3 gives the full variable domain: GAGVSQSPSNKVTEKGKDVELRCDPISGHTALYWYRQSLGQGLEFLIYFQGNSAPDKSGLPSDRFSAERTGGSVSTLTIQRTQQEDSAVYLCASSKGNTEAFFGQGTRLTVV.

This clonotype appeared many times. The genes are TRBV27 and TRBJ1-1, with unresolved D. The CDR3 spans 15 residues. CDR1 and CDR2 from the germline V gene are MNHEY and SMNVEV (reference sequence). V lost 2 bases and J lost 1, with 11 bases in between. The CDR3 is CASSLILGGNTEAFF. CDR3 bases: TGTGCCAGCAGTTTAATCCTCGGCGGGAACACTGAAGCTTTCTTT.

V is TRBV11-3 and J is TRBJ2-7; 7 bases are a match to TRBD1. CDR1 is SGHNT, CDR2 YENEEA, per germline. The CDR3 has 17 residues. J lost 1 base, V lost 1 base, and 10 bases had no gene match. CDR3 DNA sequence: TGTGCCAGCAGCTTAGGAACGGGACAGCAAATATCCTACGAGCAGTACGTC. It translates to CASSLGTGQQISYEQYV.

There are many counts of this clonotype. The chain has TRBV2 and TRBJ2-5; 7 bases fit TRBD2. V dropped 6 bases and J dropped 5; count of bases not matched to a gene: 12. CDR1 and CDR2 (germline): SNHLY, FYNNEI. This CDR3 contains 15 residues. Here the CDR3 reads CASRELRTRLETQYF. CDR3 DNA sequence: TGTGCCAGCAGGGAACTAAGGACTAGATTGGAGACCCAGTACTTC.

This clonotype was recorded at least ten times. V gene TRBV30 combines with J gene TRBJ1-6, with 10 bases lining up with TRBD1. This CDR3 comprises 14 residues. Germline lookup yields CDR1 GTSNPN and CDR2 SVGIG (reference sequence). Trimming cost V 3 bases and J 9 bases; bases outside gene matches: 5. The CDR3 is CAWSGQGVGSPLHF. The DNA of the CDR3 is TGTGCCTGGAGCGGACAGGGGGTTGGTTCACCCCTCCACTTT.

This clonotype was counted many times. CDR3 residues: CASSRLAGDLYEQYF. CDR3 in DNA: TGTGCCAGCAGCCGGCTAGCGGGAGATTTGTACGAGCAGTACTTC. The V gene is TRBV3-1, the J gene TRBJ2-7; 10 bases fit TRBD2. Trimming removed 4 bases from V and 4 bases from J; junction bases left unmatched: 7. The germline gives CDR1 LGHDT, CDR2 YNNKEL (reference sequence). This CDR3 has 15 residues.

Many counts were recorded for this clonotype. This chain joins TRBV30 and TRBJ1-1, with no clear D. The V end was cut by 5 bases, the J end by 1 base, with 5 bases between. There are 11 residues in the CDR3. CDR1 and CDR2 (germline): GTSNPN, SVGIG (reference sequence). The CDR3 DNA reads TGTGCCTGGCTGGGGAACACTGAAGCTTTCTTT. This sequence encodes CAWLGNTEAFF.

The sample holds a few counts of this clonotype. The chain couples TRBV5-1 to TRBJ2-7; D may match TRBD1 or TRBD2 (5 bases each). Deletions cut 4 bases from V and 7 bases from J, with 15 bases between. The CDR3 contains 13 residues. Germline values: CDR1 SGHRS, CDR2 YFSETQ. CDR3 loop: CASSPGPPWEQYF. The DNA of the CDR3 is TGCGCCAGCAGCCCGGGACCCCCCTGGGAGCAGTACTTC.

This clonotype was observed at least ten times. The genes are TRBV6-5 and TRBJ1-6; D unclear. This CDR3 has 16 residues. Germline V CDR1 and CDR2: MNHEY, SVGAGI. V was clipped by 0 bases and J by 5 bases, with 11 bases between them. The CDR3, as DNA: TGTGCCAGCAGTTACTCGAGTGGACCGAATAATTCACCCCTCCACTTT. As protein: CASSYSSGPNNSPLHF.

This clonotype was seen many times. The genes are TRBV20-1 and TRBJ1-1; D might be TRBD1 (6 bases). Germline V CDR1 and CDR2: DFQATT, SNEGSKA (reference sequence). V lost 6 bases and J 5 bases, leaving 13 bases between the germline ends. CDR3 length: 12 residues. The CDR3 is CSAPDRITEAFF. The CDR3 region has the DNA TGCAGTGCCCCCGACAGGATAACTGAAGCTTTCTTT.

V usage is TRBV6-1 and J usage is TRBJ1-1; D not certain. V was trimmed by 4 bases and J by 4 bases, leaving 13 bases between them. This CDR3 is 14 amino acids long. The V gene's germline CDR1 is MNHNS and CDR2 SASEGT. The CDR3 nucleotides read TGTGCCAGCAGTGTGTGGTTGTTGGGCACTGAAGCTTTCTTT. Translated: CASSVWLLGTEAFF.

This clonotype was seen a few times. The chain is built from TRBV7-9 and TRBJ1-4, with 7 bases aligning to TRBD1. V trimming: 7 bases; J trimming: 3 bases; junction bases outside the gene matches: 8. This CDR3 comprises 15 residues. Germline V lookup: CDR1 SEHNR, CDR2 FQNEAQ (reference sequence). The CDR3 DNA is TGTGCCAGCAACCCAGGGGGGGTCTCTAATGAAAAACTGTTTTTT. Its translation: CASNPGGVSNEKLFF.